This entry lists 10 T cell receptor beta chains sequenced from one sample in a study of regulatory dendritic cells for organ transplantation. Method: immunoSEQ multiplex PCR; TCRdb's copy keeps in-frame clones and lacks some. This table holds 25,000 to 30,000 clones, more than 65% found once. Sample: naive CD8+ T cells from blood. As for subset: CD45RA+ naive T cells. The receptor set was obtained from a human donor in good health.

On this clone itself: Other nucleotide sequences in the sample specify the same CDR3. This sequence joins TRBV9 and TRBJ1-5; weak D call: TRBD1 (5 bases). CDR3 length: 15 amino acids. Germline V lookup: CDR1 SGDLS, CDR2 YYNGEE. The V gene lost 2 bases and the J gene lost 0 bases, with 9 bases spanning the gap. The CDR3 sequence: CASSVGQGSNQPQHF. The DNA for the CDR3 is TGTGCCAGCAGCGTGGGCCAGGGTAGCAATCAGCCCCAGCATTTT.

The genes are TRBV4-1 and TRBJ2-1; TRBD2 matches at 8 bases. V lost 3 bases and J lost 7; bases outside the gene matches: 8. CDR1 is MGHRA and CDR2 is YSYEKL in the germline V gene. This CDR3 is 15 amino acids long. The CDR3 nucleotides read TGCGCCAGCAGCCACCCCGGGGGGGGCCCTAATGAGCAGTTCTTC. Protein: CASSHPGGGPNEQFF.

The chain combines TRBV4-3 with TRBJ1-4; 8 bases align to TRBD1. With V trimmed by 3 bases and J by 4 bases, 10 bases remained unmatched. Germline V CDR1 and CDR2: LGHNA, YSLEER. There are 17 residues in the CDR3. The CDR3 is CASSQEGQEVINEKLFF. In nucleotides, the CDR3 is TGCGCCAGCAGCCAGGAGGGACAGGAGGTGATTAATGAAAAACTGTTTTTT.

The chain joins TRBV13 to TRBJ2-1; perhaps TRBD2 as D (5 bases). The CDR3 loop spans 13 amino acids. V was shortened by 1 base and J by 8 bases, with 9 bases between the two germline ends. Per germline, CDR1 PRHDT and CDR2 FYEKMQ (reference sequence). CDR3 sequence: CASSLERVDEQFF. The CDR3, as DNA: TGTGCCAGCAGCTTAGAGAGGGTCGATGAGCAGTTCTTC.

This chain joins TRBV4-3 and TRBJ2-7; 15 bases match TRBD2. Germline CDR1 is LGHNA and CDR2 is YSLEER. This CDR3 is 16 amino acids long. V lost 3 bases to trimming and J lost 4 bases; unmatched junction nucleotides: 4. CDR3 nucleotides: TGCGCCAGCAGCCAGGGACTAGCGGGGGGTCTATACGAGCAGTACTTC. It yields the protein CASSQGLAGGLYEQYF.

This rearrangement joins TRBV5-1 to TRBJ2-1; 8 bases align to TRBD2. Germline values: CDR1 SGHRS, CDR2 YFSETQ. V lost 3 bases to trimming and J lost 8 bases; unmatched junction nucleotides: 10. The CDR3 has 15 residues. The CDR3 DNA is TGCGCCAGCAGCTCTGGTGGGACTAGGGCTCATGAGCAGTTCTTC. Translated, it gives CASSSGGTRAHEQFF.

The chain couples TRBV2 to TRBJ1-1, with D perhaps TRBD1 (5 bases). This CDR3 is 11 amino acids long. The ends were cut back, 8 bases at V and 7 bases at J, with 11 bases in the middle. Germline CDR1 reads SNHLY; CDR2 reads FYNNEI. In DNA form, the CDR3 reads TGTGCCAGCCAGGGTACGTATGAAGCTTTCTTT. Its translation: CASQGTYEAFF.

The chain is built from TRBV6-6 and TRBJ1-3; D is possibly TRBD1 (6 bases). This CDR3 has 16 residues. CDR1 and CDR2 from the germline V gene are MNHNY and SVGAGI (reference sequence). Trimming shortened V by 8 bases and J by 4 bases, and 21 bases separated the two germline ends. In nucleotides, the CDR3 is TGTGCCAGCCAATTTCCGCCGGGGGGCAGAGGAAACACCATATATTTT. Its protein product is CASQFPPGGRGNTIYF.

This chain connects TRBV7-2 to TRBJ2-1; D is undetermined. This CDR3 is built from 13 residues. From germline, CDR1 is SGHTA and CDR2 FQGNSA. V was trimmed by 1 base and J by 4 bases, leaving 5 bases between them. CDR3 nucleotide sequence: TGTGCCAGCAGCTTAGAGCCGTACAATGAGCAGTTCTTC. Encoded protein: CASSLEPYNEQFF.

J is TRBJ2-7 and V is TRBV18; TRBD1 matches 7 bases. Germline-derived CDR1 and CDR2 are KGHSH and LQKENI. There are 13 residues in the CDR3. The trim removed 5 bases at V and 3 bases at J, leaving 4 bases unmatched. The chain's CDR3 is CASSSGDSYEQYF. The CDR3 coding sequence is TGTGCCAGCTCATCTGGGGACAGCTACGAGCAGTACTTC.